The clone carrying this T cell receptor (beta chain) was counted many times. Its antigen is currently unknown. The data originate from a study of regulatory T cells in long-lasting Graves disease. General study points: TCR diversity was lower in persistent Graves' patients than in newly diagnosed ones.

Sample time point: persistent/refractory GD, antithyroid drugs over 5 years with positive TRAb. Construction of the TCR library relied on RNA isolated from PBMCs. An endocrinology department in Xi'an, China, supplied the patients. This CDR3 is built from 14 residues. Unmatched junction bases numbered 7, after V lost 2 bases and J lost 9 bases. Germline assignment: CDR1 DFQATT and CDR2 SNEGSKA (reference sequence). Construction of the TCR beta libraries employed iRepertoire HTBI primers in conjunction with Arm-PCR of CDR3 regions. Each CDR3 protein is one row after TCRdb ran MiXCR on the multiplex PCR reads. The sample carries hundreds of thousands of distinct CDR3 sequences, less than 25% recorded once.

This chain joins TRBV20-1 and TRBJ1-6, with 7 positions matching TRBD1. The sample here was peripheral blood mononuclear cells (PBMCs), taken when the disease was refractory, from a patient treated with antithyroid drugs. This receptor was obtained from a female donor with Graves disease. The CDR3 sequence is CSARPPGTVSPLHF. CDR3 DNA sequence: TGCAGTGCTAGACCGCCAGGGACAGTTTCACCCCTCCACTTT.